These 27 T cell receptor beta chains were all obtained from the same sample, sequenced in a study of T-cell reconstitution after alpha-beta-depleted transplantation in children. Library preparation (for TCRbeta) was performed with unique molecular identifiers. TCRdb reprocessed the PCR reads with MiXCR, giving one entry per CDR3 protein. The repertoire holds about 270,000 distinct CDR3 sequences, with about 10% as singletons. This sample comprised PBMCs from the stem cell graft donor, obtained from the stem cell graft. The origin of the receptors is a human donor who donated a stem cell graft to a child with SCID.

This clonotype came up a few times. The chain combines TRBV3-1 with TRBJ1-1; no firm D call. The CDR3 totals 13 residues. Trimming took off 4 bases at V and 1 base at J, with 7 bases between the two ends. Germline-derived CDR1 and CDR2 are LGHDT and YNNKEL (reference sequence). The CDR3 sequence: CASSRTSNTEAFF. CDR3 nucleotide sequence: TGTGCCAGCAGCCGCACTTCGAACACTGAAGCTTTCTTT.

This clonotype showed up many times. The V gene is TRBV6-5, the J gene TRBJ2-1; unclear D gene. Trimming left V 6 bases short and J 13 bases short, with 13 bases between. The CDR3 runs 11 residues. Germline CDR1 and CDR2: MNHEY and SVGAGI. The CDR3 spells CASSNHIDQFF. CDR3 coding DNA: TGTGCCAGCAGCAACCACATTGATCAGTTCTTC.

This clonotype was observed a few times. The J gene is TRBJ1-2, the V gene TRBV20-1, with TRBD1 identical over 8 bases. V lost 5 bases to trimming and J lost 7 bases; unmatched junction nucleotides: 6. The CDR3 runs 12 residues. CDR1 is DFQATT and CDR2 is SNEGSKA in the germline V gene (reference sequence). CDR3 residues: CSAARQGSGYTF. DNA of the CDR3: TGCAGTGCTGCCAGACAGGGGAGTGGCTACACCTTC.

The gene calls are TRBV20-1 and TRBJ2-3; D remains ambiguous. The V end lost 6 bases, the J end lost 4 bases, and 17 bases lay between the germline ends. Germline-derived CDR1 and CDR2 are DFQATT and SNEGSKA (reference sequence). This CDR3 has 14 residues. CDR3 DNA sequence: TGCAGTGCCACCGGGCGGCTGGCGTCAGATACGCAGTATTTT. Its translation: CSATGRLASDTQYF.

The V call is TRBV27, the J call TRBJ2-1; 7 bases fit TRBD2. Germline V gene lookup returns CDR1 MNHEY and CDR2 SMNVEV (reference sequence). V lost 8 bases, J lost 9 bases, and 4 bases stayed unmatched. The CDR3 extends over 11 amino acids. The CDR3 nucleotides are TGTGCCAGCGGGGCGGGGGTTGAGCAGTTCTTC. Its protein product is CASGAGVEQFF.

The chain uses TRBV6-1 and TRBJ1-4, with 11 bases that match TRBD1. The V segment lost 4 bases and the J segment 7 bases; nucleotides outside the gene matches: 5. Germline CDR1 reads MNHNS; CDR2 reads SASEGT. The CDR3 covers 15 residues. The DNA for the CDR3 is TGTGCCAGCAGTGCCCGGGACAGGGGGTCTGAAAAACTGTTTTTT. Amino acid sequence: CASSARDRGSEKLFF.

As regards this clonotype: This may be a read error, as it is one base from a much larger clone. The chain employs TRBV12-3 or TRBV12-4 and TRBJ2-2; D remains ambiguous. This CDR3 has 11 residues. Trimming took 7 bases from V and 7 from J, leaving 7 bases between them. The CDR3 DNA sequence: TGTGCCAGCACCTGCATCGGGGAGCTGTTTTTT. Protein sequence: CASTCIGELFF.

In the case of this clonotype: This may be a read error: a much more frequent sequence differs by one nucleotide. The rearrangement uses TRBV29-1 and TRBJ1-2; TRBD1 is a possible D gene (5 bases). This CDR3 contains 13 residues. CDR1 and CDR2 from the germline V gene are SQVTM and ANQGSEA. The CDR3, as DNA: TGCAGCGTTGAAGACAGGGCTAACTATGTCTACACCTTC. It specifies CSVEDRANYVYTF.

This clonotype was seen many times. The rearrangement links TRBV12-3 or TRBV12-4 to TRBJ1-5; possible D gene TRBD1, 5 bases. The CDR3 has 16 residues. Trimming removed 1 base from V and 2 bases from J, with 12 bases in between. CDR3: CASSLGRGAGNQPQHF. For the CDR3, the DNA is TGTGCCAGCAGTTTAGGTAGGGGCGCGGGCAATCAGCCCCAGCATTTT.

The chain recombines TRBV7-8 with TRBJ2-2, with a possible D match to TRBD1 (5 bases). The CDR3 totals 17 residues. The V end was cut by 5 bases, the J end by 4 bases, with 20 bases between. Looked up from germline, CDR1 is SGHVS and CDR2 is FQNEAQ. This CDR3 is CASSPWGGGWVTGELFF. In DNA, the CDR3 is TGTGCCAGCAGCCCCTGGGGCGGTGGTTGGGTCACCGGGGAGCTGTTTTTT.

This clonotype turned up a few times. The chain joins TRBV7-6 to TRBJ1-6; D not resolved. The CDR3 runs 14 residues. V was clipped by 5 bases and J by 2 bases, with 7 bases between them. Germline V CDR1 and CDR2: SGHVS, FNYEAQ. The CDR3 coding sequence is TGTGCCAGCAGCGCCGGTCCCTATAATTCACCCCTCCACTTT. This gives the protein CASSAGPYNSPLHF.

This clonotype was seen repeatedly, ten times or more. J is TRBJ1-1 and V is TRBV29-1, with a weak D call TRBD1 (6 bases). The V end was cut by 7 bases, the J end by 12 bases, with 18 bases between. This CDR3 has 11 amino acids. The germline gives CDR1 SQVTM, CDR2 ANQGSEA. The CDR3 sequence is CSAGATPGSFF. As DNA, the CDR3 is TGCAGCGCAGGGGCGACTCCGGGGTCTTTCTTT.

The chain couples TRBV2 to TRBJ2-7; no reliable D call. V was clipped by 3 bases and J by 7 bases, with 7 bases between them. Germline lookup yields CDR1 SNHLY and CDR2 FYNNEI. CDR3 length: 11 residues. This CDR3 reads CASSDRWEQYF. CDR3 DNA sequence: TGTGCCAGCAGTGATAGATGGGAGCAGTACTTC.

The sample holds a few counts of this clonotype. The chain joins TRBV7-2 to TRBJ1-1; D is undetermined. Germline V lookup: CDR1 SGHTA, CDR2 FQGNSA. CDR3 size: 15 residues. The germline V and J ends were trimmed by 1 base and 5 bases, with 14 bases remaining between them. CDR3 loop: CASSLGGVSRTEAFF. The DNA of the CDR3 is TGTGCCAGCAGCTTAGGGGGAGTGAGTAGGACTGAAGCTTTCTTT.

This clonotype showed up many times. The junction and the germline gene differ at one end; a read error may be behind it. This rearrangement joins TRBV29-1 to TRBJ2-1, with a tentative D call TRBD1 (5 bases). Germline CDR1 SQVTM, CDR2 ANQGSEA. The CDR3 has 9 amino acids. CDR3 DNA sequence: TGCAGCGTTGACCCCCACAGGCTCTTC. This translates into CSVDPHRLF.

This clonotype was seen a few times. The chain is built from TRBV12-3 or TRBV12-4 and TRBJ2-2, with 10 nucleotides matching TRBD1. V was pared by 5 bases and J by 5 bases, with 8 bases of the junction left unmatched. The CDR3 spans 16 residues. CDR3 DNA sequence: TGTGCCAGCAGTGGTACGGGACAGGGGAAAACCGGGGAGCTGTTTTTT. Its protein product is CASSGTGQGKTGELFF.

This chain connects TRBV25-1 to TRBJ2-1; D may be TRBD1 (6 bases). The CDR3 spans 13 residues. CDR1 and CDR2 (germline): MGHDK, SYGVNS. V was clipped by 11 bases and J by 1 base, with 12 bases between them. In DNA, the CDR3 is TGTGCCTCTACAGGGTATTCCTACAATGAGCAGTTCTTC. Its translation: CASTGYSYNEQFF. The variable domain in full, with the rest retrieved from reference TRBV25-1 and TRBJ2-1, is EADIYQTPRYLVIGTGKKITLECSQTMGHDKMYWYQQDPGMELHLIHYSYGVNSTEKGDLSSESTVSRIRTEHFPLTLESARPSHTSQYLCASTGYSYNEQFFGPGTRLTVL.

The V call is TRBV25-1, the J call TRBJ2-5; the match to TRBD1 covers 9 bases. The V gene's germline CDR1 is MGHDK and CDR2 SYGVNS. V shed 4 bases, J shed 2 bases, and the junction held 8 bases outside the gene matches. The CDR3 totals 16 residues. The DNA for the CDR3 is TGTGCCAGCAGTGCTGAGACAGGGGGTTGGCAAGAGACCCAGTACTTC. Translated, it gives CASSAETGGWQETQYF. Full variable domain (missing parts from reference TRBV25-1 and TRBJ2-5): EADIYQTPRYLVIGTGKKITLECSQTMGHDKMYWYQQDPGMELHLIHYSYGVNSTEKGDLSSESTVSRIRTEHFPLTLESARPSHTSQYLCASSAETGGWQETQYFGPGTRLLVL.

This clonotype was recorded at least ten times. CDR3 in DNA: TGCGCCAGCAGCTTGGTCGATTATAGCGGGGGGGCTGGTAATGAGCAGTTCTTC. It is translated as CASSLVDYSGGAGNEQFF. The chain recombines TRBV5-1 with TRBJ2-1; TRBD2 matches 11 bases. The CDR3 is made up of 18 amino acids. The germline gives CDR1 SGHRS, CDR2 YFSETQ. Trimming took 0 bases from V and 7 from J; bases not matched to a gene: 12.

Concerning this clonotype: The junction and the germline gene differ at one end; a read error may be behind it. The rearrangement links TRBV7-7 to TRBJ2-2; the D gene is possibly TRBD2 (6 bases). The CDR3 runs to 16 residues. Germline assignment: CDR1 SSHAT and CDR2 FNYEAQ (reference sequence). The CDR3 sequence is CASSPEGLVTTGELFF. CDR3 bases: TGTGCTAGCAGCCCGGAGGGGCTAGTCACGACCGGGGAGCTGTTTTTT.

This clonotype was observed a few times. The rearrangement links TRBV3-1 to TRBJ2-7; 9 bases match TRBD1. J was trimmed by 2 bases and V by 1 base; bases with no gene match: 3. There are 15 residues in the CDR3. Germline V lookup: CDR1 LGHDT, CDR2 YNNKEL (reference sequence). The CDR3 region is CASSQAQGAAYEQYF. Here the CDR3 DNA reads TGTGCCAGCAGCCAAGCACAGGGGGCCGCCTACGAGCAGTACTTC.

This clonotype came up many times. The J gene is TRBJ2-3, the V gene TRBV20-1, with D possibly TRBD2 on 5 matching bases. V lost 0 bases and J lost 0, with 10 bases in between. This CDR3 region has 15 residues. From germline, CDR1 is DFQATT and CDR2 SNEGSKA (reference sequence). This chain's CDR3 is CSARDGAESTDTQYF. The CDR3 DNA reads TGCAGTGCTAGAGATGGAGCGGAGAGCACAGATACGCAGTATTTT.

The DNA of the CDR3 is TGCAGCGTTGCCCAGGGAGGAGAGACCCAGTACTTC. Its translation: CSVAQGGETQYF. The genes are TRBV29-1 and TRBJ2-5; D may be TRBD2 (6 bases). This CDR3 spans 12 amino acids. V dropped 4 bases and J dropped 4 bases, with 10 bases sitting between them. Germline V gives CDR1 SQVTM, CDR2 ANQGSEA.

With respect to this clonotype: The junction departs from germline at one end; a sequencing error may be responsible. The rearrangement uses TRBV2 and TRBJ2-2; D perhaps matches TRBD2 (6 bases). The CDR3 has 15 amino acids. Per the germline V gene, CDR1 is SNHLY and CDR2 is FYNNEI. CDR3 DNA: TGTGCCAGCAGTGATCGGCTAGCGAACCCCGGGGAGCTGTTTTTT. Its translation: CASSDRLANPGELFF.

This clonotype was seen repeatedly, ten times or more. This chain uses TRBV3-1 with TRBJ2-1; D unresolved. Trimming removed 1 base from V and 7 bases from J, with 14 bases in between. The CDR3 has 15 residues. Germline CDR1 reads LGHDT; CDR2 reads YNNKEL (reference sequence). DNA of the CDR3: TGTGCCAGCAGCCAAGTAAACTTAATGTGGAATGAGCAGTTCTTC. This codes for CASSQVNLMWNEQFF.

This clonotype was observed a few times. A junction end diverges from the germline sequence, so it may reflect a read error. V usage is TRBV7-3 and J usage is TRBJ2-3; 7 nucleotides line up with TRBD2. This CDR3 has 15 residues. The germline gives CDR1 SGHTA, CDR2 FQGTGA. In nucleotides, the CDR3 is TGTGCCAGCAGCCTAACTCTAGCGGTAACAGATACGCAGTATTTT. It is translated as CASSLTLAVTDTQYF.

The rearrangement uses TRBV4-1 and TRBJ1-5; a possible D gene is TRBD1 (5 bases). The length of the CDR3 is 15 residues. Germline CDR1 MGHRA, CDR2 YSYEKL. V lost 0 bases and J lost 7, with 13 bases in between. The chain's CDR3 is CASSQDSGDGQPQHF. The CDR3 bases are TGCGCCAGCAGCCAAGATTCCGGGGACGGGCAGCCCCAGCATTTT.